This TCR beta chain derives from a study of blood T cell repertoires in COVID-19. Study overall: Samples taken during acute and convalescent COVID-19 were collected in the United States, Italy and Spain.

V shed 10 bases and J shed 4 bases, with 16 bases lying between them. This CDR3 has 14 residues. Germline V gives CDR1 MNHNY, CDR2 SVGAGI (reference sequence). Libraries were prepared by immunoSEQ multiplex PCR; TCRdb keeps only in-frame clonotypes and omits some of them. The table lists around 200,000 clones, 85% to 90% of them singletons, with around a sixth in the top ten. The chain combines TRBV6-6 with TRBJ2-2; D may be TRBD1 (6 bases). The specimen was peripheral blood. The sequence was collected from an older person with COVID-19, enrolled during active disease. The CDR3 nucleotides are TGTGCCACCTCACGAGAAGGGGGCACCGGGGAGCTGTTTTTT. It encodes CATSREGGTGELFF.